This TCR beta chain stems from a study of lymphopenia after photon versus proton radiotherapy. The protocol was immunoSEQ multiplex PCR, while the TCRdb copy is restricted to in-frame clones and leaves out a portion. The repertoire holds 70,000 to 95,000 clones, about four fifths seen once, with under 1.5% in the top ten. Regarding this clone: The antigen is not known.

This CDR3 has 13 residues. V was clipped by 5 bases and J by 6 bases, with 12 bases between them. Germline values: CDR1 SGHVS, CDR2 FQNEAQ. Regarding the study as a whole: After the lymphocyte nadir, photon-treated repertoires showed oligoclonal expansion, especially of CD8+ Temra cells. Better survival with proton therapy was suggested as possible, not demonstrated. In patients who died, overall survival fell as post-nadir TCR diversity dropped more.

This rearrangement joins TRBV7-8 to TRBJ2-3; unclear D gene. This receptor was obtained from a man in his fifties or sixties with pancreatic cancer. Sequenced here: peripheral blood, sampled from a patient treated with proton-based radiotherapy. The CDR3 DNA reads as TGTGCCAGCAGCCACCCTACAGCGGATACGCAGTATTTT. As protein: CASSHPTADTQYF.